This T cell receptor (beta chain) appears in the sequencing data of a study of technical replicates of blood from a handful of donors. This CDR3 has 13 amino acids. CDR1 is ENHRY and CDR2 is SYGVKD in the germline V gene. Trimming took off 10 bases at V and 5 bases at J, with 17 bases between the two ends. Assay used: immunoSEQ multiplex PCR; TCRdb lists only in-frame clones, some missing. In the table there are over 50,000 clones, 86% of which are singletons. The J gene is TRBJ1-2, the V gene TRBV10-3; a possible D gene is TRBD1 (5 bases). This receptor was obtained from a human donor in good health. Some clones in this sample may be carry-over from other donors' samples. Sequencing was done on a sample of PBMCs. The CDR3 nucleotides read TGTGCCAGCAAGGGGTCAGGCCCATATGGCTACACCTTC. This sequence encodes CASKGSGPYGYTF.